The subject of this entry is one T cell receptor beta chain. No cognate antigen has been identified for it. No much larger clone is present one base from it, and per-base qualities are unavailable. Within the sample, other DNA sequences also encode this same CDR3. The cohort comprised fewer than 700 healthy bone marrow donors. All cohort members were sampled while nominally healthy, although unrecorded immune exposures were likely present. The donor tested CMV seronegative, placing the donor among the roughly 350 seronegative members of the cohort. A peripheral blood sample was collected from each donor, and TCR beta sequencing was performed on peripheral blood mononuclear cells. Genomic DNA was extracted from the blood cell samples with the Qiagen DNeasy Blood Extraction Kit. The record originates from a study of cytomegalovirus exposure and HLA in healthy donors (dated by TCRdb to the late 2010s). Background for the entire study: An earlier analysis of some 550 of the donors reported roughly 270 Gb of sequence data and 117 million unique TCR beta sequences from 190 million or so T cells. An early release that covered several hundred HLA-typed donors contained about 290 gigabases of sequencing data and tens of millions of unique TCR sequences. Among the approximately 400 genotyped donors, approximately 81% belonged to the genetic ancestry cluster associated with self-reported Caucasian donors. The study was designed to test whether signatures of past pathogen exposure could be identified by cataloging public T cell receptors. The T cell repertoires of some 700 subjects were profiled by immunosequencing and related to cytomegalovirus serostatus. Along with the roughly 700-subject first cohort, a separate validation cohort of 120 different subjects was used. To predict cytomegalovirus infection status, the study combined high-throughput TCR immunosequencing, statistical association of individual TCRs with disease status, and machine learning. To study patterns of TCR occurrence, a later analysis re-analyzed previously published TCR beta repertoires from 500 to 850 donors and added high-resolution HLA genotyping. In the later analysis, no new phenotypic data were used to find candidate immune exposures; instead, reliance was placed on TCR beta sequences and their occurrence across donors. To decide whether each TCR beta V gene segment behaved as functional or pseudogenic, an earlier analysis of over 500 of the donors relied on high-throughput TCR beta sequencing. Donor age, sex, ethnicity and CMV serostatus were compiled alongside the repertoire data. In a later genetic analysis, genome-wide SNP genotypes for about 65% of the 666 donors were used, and that subset was treated as a discovery cohort. Every discovery cohort repertoire had been produced on one sequencing platform. HLA typing included class I and class II loci at four-digit resolution. The number of typed donors differed by locus: roughly 629-640 for A, B, C, DRB1 and DQB1; 500 to 550 for DQA1; over 600 for DPA1; and some 430 for DPB1. Because of strong linkage in the cohort, roughly 5 DR-DQ haplotypes were treated as single units for association and clustering. Among over 350 genotyped donors of the cohort, an average of around 240,000 unique TCR beta nucleotide sequences were sequenced per donor, roughly 20% of them non-productive. General findings and caveats noted by the study authors: Three of the identified cytomegalovirus-associated TCR beta chains were confirmed in vitro to be specific for cytomegalovirus antigens. Several of the top co-occurrence clusters appeared to be linked to parvovirus B19, influenza, CMV and Epstein-Barr virus, according to a later analysis. It was suggested by the authors that the approach could potentially be generalized to other disease states and immunological phenotypes. A cluster of highly shared sequence variants was judged likely to represent a technical artifact of the sequencing pipeline. In the study, approximately 150 TCR beta chains were listed as associated with cytomegalovirus. A further reported finding was that TCR beta sequences accurately predicted the HLA-A and HLA-B alleles for most subjects in the first cohort. An association between a missense DCLRE1C variant and V-gene and J-gene trimming of TCR beta chains was found in a later genetic analysis and replicated in an independent cohort. In both the original and validation cohorts, the classifier was reported to diagnose cytomegalovirus status with high specificity and sensitivity. Compared with the roughly 600-donor mean, donors in an Asian-associated ancestry cluster had fewer N-insertions in productive TCRs, according to a later genetic analysis. Linkage disequilibrium might explain the correlated functional status among segregating V segments, but an unknown experimental factor could not be ruled out. In an earlier analysis of approximately 590 of the donors, most TCR beta V segments appeared in productive rearrangements about 90% or about 30% of the time, broadly matching IMGT annotations. Immune exposure information for the cohort was limited to CMV serostatus. Only TCR beta chains were sequenced in this cohort, and the absence of alpha or paired-chain data limited detectable features. In a later analysis, TCR association rates were found to vary across HLA loci, with the most associated TCRs seen for DRB1 alleles and the fewest for HLA-C alleles. In a later analysis, most CMV-associated TCR beta chains were found to appear HLA-restricted, with HLA associations seemingly driven largely by CMV exposure. The presence/absence analyses assumed that sequencing depth was roughly uniform across donors, and that assumption may not be true. Some IMGT-functional V segments, including TRBV6-2 and TRBV6-3, could not be distinguished by the 87-base-pair reads and were therefore excluded. Most TCR sequences were seen in very few donors, while some public TCRs were found in many individuals. Specific HLA alleles were associated with 16,951 TCR beta sequences at a false discovery rate of 0.05 in a later analysis. When HLA alleles, especially DR and DQ, strongly co-occurred, TCR associations were difficult to assign to individual alleles. Because counts were too low, roughly 17 rarely observed V segments, including chromosome 9 orphons, were left out of the earlier analysis of about 620 of the donors. In a later analysis, HLA-associated TCR beta chains were found to be more clonally expanded and to have lower generation probabilities than equally common non-associated chains. Because some donors lacked HLA typing at each locus, the association tests relied only on the typed subset.

Via the germline V gene, CDR1 is SGHTA and CDR2 FQGNSA. V is cut back by 5 bases and J by 2 bases, with 2 bases in the junction unmatched. The CDR3 spans 14 residues, from the cysteine through the phenylalanine. Only the CDR3 DNA stays, 42 bases, in frame from base 1. Library method: the immunoSEQ multiplex PCR assay. A mixture of 60 forward primers for TCR Vbeta segments and 13 reverse primers for TCR Jbeta segments was used in the multiplex PCR. The CDR3 region of rearranged TCR beta genes was amplified from genomic DNA by a multiplex PCR assay. The amplified TCR beta libraries were sequenced on the Illumina HiSeq System as 87-base-pair reads. Turning to the authors' computational methods: A later analysis tallied 70 million to 100 million unique TCR beta chains across the 666 repertoires, and approximately 12 million of those chains were shared by two or more donors. Raw reads were error-corrected and collapsed into unique sequences by a nearest-neighbor algorithm in which closely related sequences were merged to remove PCR and sequencing errors. CDR3 sequences were aligned to IMGT reference sequences to assign V, D and J gene segments. For a sequence to be retained, a match of at least six nucleotides was required to both a V gene segment and a J gene segment. A rearrangement was called productive if the CDR3 had no stop codons and remained in frame with V and J, and every other rearrangement was called non-productive. CDR3 was defined according to IMGT convention as the region running from the second conserved V-encoded cysteine to the conserved J-encoded phenylalanine. In an earlier analysis of around 570 of the donors, sequences lacking an unambiguous match to a single V gene segment were excluded. In an earlier analysis of 587 of the donors, a V segment was called functional when productive rearrangements were above 56.7%, and segregating when the standard deviation between donors exceeded 5%. A statistical classification framework was developed to diagnose cytomegalovirus status using the catalog of TCR beta chain sequences. In a later analysis, TCR nucleotide sequences were compared against IMGT/GENE-DB human TR gene sequences so that V and J genes could be assigned. Using the TCRdist pipeline, a later analysis assigned CDR3 sequences along with most-parsimonious VDJ recombination scenarios. In a later analysis, each TCR beta chain was defined by its CDR3 amino acid sequence together with its V-gene family, and reads lacking a unique V-gene family were excluded. To address suspected cross-contamination and a sequencing artifact, a later analysis removed some 620 highly shared, low-generation-probability nucleotide sequences. A later analysis calculated a clonal expansion index for each public chain from normalized within-repertoire ranks of inferred template counts. A later analysis computed generation probabilities with a VDJ recombination model fitted to out-of-frame rearrangements, and checked the results against IGoR. In a later analysis, hypergeometric tests were used to score TCR-TCR, TCR-HLA and TCR-CMV co-occurrence, with a repertoire-size bias correction applied to TCR pairs. To estimate false discovery rates, a later analysis permuted the HLA or CMV assignments 20 times. In a later analysis, co-occurring TCRs were grouped with DBSCAN, and TCRdist sequence similarity was added when clustering was performed within HLA-allele-positive subsets. Repertoires with fewer than 30,000 or more than 120,000 public chains were left out of co-occurrence clustering, as were a handful of repertoires with anomalous nucleotide sharing. TCRdb obtained this table from immuneACCESS and retained in-frame rearrangements with V and J assigned. These tables miss some clones; where compared with another copy, unresolved V genes account for less than half of the shortfall, and the remainder is unexplained. V and J calls and clone size come straight from that table; D and trimming were deduced from the DNA. The sample data list about 140,000 clones, and roughly 60% of these were observed just once. The top ten clonotypes cover 2% to 3% of the sample.

This TCR was sampled from a middle-aged woman in good health and CMV-seronegative. The sequence is built from TRBV7-2 and TRBJ2-5; the junction holds 10 bases that match TRBD1. Material for sequencing was PBMCs. The nucleotide sequence reads TGTGCCAGCAGCCGGGACAGGGGTCAAGAGACCCAGTACTTC. Its protein is CASSRDRGQETQYF. The full variable domain, with segments outside the CDR3 supplied by the reference TRBV7-2 and TRBJ2-5 proteins, appears as GAGVSQSPSNKVTEKGKDVELRCDPISGHTALYWYRQSLGQGLEFLIYFQGNSAPDKSGLPSDRFSAERTGGSVSTLTIQRTQQEDSAVYLCASSRDRGQETQYFGPGTRLLVL.